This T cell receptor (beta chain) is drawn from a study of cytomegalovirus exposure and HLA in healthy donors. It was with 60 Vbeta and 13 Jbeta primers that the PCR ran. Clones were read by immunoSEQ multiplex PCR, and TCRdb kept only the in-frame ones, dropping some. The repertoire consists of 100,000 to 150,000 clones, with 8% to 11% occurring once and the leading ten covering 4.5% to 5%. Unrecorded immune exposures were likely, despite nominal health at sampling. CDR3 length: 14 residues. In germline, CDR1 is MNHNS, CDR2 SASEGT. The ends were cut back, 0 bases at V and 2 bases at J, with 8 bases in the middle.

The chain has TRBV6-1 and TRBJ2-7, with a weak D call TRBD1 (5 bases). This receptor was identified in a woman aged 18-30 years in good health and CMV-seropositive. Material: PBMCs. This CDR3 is CASSEARQTYEQYF. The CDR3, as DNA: TGTGCCAGCAGTGAAGCTAGACAGACCTACGAGCAGTACTTC.